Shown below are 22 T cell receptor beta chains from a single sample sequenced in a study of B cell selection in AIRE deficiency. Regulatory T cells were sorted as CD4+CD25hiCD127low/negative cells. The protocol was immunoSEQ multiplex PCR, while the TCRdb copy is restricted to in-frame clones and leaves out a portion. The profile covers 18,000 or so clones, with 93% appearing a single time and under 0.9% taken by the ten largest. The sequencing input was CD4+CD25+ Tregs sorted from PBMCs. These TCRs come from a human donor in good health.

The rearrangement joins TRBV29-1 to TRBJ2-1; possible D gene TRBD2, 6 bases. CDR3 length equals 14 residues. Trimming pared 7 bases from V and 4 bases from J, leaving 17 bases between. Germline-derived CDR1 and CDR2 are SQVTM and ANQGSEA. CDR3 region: CSALGGAKYNEQFF. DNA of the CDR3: TGCAGCGCGTTAGGAGGGGCGAAGTACAATGAGCAGTTCTTC.

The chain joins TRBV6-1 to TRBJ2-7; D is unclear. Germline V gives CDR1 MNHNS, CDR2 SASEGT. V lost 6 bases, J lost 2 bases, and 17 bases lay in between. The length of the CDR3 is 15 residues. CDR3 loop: CASRQTQPGAYEQYF. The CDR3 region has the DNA TGTGCCAGCAGGCAGACACAGCCCGGTGCCTACGAGCAGTACTTC.

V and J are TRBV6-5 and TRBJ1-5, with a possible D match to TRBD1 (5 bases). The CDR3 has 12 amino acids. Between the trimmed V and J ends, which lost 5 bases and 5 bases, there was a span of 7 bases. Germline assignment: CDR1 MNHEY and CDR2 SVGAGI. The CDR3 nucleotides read TGTGCCAGCAGTGCGGGGGATCAGCCCCAGCATTTT. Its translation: CASSAGDQPQHF.

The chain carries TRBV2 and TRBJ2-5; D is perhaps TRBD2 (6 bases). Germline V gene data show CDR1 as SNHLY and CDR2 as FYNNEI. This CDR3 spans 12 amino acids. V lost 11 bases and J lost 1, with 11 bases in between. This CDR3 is CAAGRLQETQYF. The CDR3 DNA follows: TGTGCCGCAGGGAGGCTCCAAGAGACCCAGTACTTC.

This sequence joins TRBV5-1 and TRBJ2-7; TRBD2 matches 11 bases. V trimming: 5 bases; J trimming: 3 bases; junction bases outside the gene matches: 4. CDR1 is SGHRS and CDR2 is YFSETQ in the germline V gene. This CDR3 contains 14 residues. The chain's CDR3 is CASSQTSGNYEQYF. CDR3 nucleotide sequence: TGCGCCAGCAGTCAGACTAGCGGGAACTACGAGCAGTACTTC.

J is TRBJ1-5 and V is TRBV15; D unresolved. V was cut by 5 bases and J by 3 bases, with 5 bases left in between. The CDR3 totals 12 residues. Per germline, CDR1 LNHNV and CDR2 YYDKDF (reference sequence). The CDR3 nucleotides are TGTGCCACCAGCCGATACAATCAGCCCCAGCATTTT. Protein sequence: CATSRYNQPQHF.

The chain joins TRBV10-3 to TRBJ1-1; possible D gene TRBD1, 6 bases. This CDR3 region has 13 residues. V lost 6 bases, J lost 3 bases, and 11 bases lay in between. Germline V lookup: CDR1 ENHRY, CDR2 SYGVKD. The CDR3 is CAIRVQGYTEAFF. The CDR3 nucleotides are TGTGCCATCAGGGTCCAGGGGTACACTGAAGCTTTCTTT.

CDR3 amino acids: CASNRRGVSNQPQHF. CDR3 DNA sequence: TGTGCCAGCAACCGGAGGGGTGTTAGCAATCAGCCCCAGCATTTT. This chain connects TRBV6-5 to TRBJ1-5, with a possible D match to TRBD1 (5 bases). CDR1 and CDR2 from the germline V gene are MNHEY and SVGAGI. V lost 7 bases, J lost 0 bases, and 13 bases lay in between. The CDR3 consists of 15 residues.

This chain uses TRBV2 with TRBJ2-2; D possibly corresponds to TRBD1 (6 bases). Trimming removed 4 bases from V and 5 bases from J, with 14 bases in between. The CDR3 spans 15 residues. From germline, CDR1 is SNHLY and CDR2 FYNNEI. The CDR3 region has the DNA TGTGCCAGCAGTGGTCAAATGAGGGGGACCGGGGAGCTGTTTTTT. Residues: CASSGQMRGTGELFF.

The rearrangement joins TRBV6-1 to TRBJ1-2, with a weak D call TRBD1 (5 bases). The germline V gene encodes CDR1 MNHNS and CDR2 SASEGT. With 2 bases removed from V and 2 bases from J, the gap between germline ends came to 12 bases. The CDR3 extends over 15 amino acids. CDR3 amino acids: CASSELAGQNYGYTF. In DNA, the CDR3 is TGTGCCAGCAGTGAATTGGCAGGGCAGAACTATGGCTACACCTTC.

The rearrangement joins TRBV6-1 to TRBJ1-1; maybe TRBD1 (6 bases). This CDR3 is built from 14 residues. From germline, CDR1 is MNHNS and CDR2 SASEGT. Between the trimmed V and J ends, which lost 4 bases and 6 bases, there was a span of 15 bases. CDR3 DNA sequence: TGTGCCAGCAGTGGCTTGCAGGGGCGCGCTGAAGCTTTCTTT. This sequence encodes CASSGLQGRAEAFF.

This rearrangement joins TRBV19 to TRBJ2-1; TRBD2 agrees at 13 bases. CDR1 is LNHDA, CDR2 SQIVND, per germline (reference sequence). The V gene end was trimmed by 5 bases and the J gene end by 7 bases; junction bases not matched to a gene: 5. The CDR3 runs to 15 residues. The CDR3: CASSPKGLAGNEQFF. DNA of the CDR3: TGTGCCAGTAGTCCCAAGGGACTAGCGGGAAATGAGCAGTTCTTC. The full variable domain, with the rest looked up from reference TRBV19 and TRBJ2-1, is DGGITQSPKYLFRKEGQNVTLSCEQNLNHDAMYWYRQDPGQGLRLIYYSQIVNDFQKGDIAEGYSVSREKKESFPLTVTSAQKNPTAFYLCASSPKGLAGNEQFFGPGTRLTVL.

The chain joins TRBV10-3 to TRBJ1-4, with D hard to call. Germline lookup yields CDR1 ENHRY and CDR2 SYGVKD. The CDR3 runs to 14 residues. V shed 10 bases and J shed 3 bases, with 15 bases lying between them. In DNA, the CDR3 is TGTGCCACCACCGCCAACGGCCCTAATGAAAAACTGTTTTTT. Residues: CATTANGPNEKLFF.

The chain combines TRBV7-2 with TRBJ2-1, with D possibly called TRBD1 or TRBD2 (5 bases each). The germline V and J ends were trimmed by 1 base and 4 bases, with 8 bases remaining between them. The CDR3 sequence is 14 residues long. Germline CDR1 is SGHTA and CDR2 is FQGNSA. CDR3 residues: CASSLVWGYNEQFF. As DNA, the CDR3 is TGTGCCAGCAGCTTAGTATGGGGGTACAATGAGCAGTTCTTC. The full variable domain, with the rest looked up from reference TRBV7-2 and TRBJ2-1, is GAGVSQSPSNKVTEKGKDVELRCDPISGHTALYWYRQSLGQGLEFLIYFQGNSAPDKSGLPSDRFSAERTGGSVSTLTIQRTQQEDSAVYLCASSLVWGYNEQFFGPGTRLTVL.

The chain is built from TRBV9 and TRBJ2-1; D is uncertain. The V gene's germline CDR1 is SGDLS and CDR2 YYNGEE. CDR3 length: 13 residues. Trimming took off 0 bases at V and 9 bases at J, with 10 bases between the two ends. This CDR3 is CASSVGLTVEQFF. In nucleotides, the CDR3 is TGTGCCAGCAGCGTAGGACTCACCGTTGAGCAGTTCTTC.

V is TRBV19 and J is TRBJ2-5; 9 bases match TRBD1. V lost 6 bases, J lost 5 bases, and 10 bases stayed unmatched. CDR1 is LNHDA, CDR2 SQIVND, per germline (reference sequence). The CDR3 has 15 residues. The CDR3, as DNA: TGTGCCAGTAGCCAAGGGACAGGGAGATTGGAGACCCAGTACTTC. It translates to CASSQGTGRLETQYF. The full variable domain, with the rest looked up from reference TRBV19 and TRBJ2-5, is DGGITQSPKYLFRKEGQNVTLSCEQNLNHDAMYWYRQDPGQGLRLIYYSQIVNDFQKGDIAEGYSVSREKKESFPLTVTSAQKNPTAFYLCASSQGTGRLETQYFGPGTRLLVL.

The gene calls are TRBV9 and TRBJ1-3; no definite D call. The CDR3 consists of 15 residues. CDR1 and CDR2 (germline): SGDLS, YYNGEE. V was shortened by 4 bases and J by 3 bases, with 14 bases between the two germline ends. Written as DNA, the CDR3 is TGTGCCAGCAGCAAAGAAGGGTTTTATGGAAACACCATATATTTT. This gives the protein CASSKEGFYGNTIYF.

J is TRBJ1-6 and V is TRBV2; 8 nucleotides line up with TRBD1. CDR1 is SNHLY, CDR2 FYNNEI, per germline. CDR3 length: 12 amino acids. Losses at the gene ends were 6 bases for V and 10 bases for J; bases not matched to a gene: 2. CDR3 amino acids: CASRGTGSPLHF. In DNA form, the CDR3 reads TGTGCCAGCAGAGGGACAGGCTCACCCCTCCACTTT.

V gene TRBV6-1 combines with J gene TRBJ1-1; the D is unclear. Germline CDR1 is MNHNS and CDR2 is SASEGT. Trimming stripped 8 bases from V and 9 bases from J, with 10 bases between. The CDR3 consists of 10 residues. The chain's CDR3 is CASRLGKAFF. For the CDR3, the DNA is TGTGCCAGCCGTTTGGGGAAAGCTTTCTTT.

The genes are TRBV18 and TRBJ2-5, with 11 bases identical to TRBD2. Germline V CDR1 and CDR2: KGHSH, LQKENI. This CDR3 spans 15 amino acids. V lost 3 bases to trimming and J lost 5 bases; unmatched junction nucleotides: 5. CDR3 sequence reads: CASSPGTSGGETQYF. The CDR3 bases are TGTGCCAGCTCACCCGGGACTAGCGGAGGGGAGACCCAGTACTTC.

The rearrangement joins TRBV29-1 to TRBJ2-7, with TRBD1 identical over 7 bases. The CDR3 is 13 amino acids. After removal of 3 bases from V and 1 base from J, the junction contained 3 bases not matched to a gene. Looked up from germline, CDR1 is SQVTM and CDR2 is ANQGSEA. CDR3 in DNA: TGCAGCGTTGAGGGGACAGATTCCTACGAGCAGTACTTC. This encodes CSVEGTDSYEQYF.

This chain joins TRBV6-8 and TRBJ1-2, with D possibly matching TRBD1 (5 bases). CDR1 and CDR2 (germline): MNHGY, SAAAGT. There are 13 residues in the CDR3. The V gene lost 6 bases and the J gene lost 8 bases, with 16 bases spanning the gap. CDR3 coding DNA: TGTGCCAGCAGACCCACCAGGGCAAGAGGCTACACCTTC. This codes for CASRPTRARGYTF.